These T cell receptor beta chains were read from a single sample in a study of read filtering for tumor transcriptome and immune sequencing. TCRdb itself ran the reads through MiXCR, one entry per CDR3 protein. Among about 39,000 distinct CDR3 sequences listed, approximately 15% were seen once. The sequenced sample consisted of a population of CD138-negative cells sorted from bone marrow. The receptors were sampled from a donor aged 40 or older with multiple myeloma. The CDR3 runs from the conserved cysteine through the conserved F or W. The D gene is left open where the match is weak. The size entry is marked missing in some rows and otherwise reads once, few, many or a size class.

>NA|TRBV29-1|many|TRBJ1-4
TGCAGCGCCGGGGGGGCAGGAACTAATGAAAAACTGTTTTTT
CSAGGAGTNEKLFF
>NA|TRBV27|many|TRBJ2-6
TGTGCCAGCAGTTCAGACTCTGGGGCCAACGTCCTGACTTTC
CASSSDSGANVLTF
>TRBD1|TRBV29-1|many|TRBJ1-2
TGCAGCGTTGAAACGACAGGGAGAGACTATGGCTACACCTTC
CSVETTGRDYGYTF
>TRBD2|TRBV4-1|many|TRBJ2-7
TGCGCCAGCAGCCAAGATCTGGGCGGGAGGACCTACGAGCAGTACTTC
CASSQDLGGRTYEQYF
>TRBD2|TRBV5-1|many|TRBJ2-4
TGCGCCAGCAGCCCCGGACTAGCGGGAGGGCTCCGCAAAAACATTCAGTACTTC
CASSPGLAGGLRKNIQYF
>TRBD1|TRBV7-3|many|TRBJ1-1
TGTGCCAGCAGGGATAAAGGGGGACAGGGCTCGAACGGTGAAGCTTTCTTT
CASRDKGGQGSNGEAFF
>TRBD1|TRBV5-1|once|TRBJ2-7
TGCACCAGCAGCTTGGCCGGGACAGATTGCGAGCAGTACTTC
CTSSLAGTDCEQYF
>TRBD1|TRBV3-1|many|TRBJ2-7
TGTGCCAGCAGCCGAGACAGGGGCGCACAGCAGTACTTC
CASSRDRGAQQYF
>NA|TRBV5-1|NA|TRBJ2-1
TGCGCCAGCAGCTTGGCTGACAGGGGAGGAATTAGCGGGAGCAATGGGCAGTTCTTC
CASSLADRGGISGSNGQFF
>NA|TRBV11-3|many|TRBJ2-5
TGTGCCAGCAGCTTCGAAGAGACCCAGTACTTC
CASSFEETQYF
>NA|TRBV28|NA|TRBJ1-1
TGTGCCAGCACCCAAGGAAGGACTGAAGCTTTCTTT
CASTQGRTEAFF
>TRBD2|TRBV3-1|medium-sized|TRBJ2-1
TGTGCCAGCAGCCCTGCTAGCGGGGGCTACAATGAGCAGTTCTTC
CASSPASGGYNEQFF
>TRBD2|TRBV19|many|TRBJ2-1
TGTGCCAGTAGTCTAGGACTAGCGGGGGGACGGGAGCAGTTCTTC
CASSLGLAGGREQFF
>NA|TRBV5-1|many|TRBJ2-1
TGCGCCAGCAGCTTGGAAGGCAGGGTGAACAATGAGCAGTTCTTC
CASSLEGRVNNEQFF
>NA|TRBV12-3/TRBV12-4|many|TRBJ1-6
TGTGCCAGCACAAAGGACAGTTATAATTCACCCCTCCACTTT
CASTKDSYNSPLHF
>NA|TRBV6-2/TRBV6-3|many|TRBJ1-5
TGTGCCAGCTCGGTCATACAGTTTGATCAGCCCCAGCATTTT
CASSVIQFDQPQHF
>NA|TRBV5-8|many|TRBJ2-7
TGTGCCAGCAGCTATTCAGGGTCTTCCTACGAGCAGTACTTC
CASSYSGSSYEQYF
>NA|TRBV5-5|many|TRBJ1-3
TGTGCCAGCAGCAGGGCTACCGGGATCTCTGGAAACACCATATATTTT
CASSRATGISGNTIYF
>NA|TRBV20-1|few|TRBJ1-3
TGCAGTGCTAGTAACCGGGGGCAAAACACCATATATTTT
CSASNRGQNTIYF
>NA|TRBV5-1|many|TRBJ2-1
TGCGCCAGCAGCTTCGGTCAGGGGTTGAATGAGCAGTTCTTC
CASSFGQGLNEQFF
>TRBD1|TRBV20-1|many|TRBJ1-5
TGCAGTGCCCTCCCCCAGGGGGCTAATCAGCCCCAGCATTTT
CSALPQGANQPQHF
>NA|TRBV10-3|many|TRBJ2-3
TGTGCCATCAGTGACCCAAACAGGGGCACAGATACGCAGTATTTT
CAISDPNRGTDTQYF
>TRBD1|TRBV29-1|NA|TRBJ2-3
TGCAGCTCGCGCAGGACAGGGGCTCCCACAGATACGCAGTATTTT
CSSRRTGAPTDTQYF
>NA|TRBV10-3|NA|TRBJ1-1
TGTGCCATCAGCAGTGGGGGAAGGAACACTGAAGCTTTCTTT
CAISSGGRNTEAFF
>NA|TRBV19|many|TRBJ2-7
TGTGCCAGTAGTGCACAGGCGAGCTCCTACGAGCAGTACTTC
CASSAQASSYEQYF
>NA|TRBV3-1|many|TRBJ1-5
TGTGCCAGCAGCCCAGGTCGTTCGGGAGGGCCCCAGCATTTT
CASSPGRSGGPQHF
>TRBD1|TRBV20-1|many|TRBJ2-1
TGCAGTGCTAGTAAGGGACAGGGTCTCCATGAGCAGTTCTTC
CSASKGQGLHEQFF
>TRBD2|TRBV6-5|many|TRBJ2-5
TGTGCCAGCAGCCCCGATAGCGGGGGAGAGACCCAGTACTTC
CASSPDSGGETQYF
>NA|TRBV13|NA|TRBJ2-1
TGTGCCAGCAGCACCGGGGGATGGGATGAGCAGTTCTTC
CASSTGGWDEQFF
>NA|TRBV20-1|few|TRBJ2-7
TGCAGTGCTAGAGTCTCCAACTACGAGCAGTACTTC
CSARVSNYEQYF
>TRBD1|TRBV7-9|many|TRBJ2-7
TGTGCCAGCAGCCCCCGGGACAGCTCCTACGAGCAGTACTTC
CASSPRDSSYEQYF
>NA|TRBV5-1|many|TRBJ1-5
TGCGCCAGCAGCACCGCAGGGGAACGGGAGCAGCCCCAGCATTTT
CASSTAGEREQPQHF
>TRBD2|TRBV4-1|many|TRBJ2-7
TGCGCCAGCAGGCGGATAGCGGGGGGGGGGGAGCAGTACTTC
CASRRIAGGGEQYF
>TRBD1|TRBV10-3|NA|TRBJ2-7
TGTGCCATCAGTCCAGGACAGGGGGCGAGGGACGAGCAGTACTTC
CAISPGQGARDEQYF
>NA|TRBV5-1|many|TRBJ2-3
TGCGCCAGCAGCTTGGAAGGCAGAAGCACAGATACGCAGTATTTT
CASSLEGRSTDTQYF
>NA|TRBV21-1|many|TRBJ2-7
TGTGCCAGCAGCGCGACTAGGTCCTACGAGCAGTACTTC
CASSATRSYEQYF
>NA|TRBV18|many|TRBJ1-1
TGTGCCAGCTCACAAGACAGTGACGCTGAAGCTTTCTTT
CASSQDSDAEAFF
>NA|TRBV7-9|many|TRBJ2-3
TGTGCCAGCAGCTTAGATGAGGGGTGGATCACAGATACGCAGTATTTT
CASSLDEGWITDTQYF
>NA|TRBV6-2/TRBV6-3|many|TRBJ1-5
TGTGCCAGCAGTTACGTTTGGGGGAATCAGCCCCAGCATTTT
CASSYVWGNQPQHF
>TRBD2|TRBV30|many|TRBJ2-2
TGTGCCTGCAGCGGGATGAACACCGGGGAGCTGTTTTTT
CACSGMNTGELFF
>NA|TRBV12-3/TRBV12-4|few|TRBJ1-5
TGTGCCAGCAGTTTAAGGGGTACTCAGCCCCAGCATTTT
CASSLRGTQPQHF